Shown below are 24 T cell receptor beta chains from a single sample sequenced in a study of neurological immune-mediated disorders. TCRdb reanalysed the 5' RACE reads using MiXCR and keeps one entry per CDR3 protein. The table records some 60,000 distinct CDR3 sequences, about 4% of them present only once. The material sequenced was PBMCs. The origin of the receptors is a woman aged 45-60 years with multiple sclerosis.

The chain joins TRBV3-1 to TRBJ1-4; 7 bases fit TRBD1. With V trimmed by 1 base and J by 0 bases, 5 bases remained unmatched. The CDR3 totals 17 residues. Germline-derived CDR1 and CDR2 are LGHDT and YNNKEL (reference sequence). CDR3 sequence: CASSQGTGVATNEKLFF. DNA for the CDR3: TGTGCCAGCAGCCAAGGGACAGGAGTTGCAACTAATGAAAAACTGTTTTTT.

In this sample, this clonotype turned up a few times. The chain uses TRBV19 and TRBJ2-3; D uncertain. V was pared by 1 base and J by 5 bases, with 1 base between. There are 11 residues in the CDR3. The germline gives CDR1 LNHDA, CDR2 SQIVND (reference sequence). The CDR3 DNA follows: TGTGCCAGTAGTATAGGAGATACGCAGTATTTT. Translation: CASSIGDTQYF.

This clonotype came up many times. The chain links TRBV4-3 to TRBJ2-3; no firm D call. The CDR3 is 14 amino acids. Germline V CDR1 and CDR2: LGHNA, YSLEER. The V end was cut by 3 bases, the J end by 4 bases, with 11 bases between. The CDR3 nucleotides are TGCGCCAGCAGCCAGCGGCTGGCCTCAGATACGCAGTATTTT. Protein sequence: CASSQRLASDTQYF.

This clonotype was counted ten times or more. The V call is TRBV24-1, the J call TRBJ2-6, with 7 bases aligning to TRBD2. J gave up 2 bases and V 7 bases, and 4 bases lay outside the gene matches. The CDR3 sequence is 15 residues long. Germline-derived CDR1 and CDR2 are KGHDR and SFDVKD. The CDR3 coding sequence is TGTGCCACCAGCGGCGGGGGAACTGGGGCCAACGTCCTGACTTTC. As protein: CATSGGGTGANVLTF.

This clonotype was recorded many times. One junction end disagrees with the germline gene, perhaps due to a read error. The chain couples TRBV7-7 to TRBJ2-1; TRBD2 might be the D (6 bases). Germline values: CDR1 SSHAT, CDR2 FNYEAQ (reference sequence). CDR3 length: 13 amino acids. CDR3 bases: TGTGCTAGCAGCTTAGGTGGAGGGTATGAGCAGTTCTTC. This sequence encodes CASSLGGGYEQFF.

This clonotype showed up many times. The CDR3 is CASSFGGRFSGNEQFF. The DNA of the CDR3 is TGTGCCAGCAGTTTTGGCGGGAGATTCTCAGGGAATGAGCAGTTCTTC. The chain links TRBV12-3 or TRBV12-4 to TRBJ2-1, with 7 bases matching TRBD2. The CDR3 spans 16 residues. V dropped 3 bases and J dropped 7; count of bases not matched to a gene: 12.

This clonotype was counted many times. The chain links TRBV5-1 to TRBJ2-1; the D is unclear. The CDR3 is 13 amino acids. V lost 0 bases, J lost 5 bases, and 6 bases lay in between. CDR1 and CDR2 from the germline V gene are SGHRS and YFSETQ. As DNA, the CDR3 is TGCGCCAGCAGCTTGGCAGGAAACAATGAGCAGTTCTTC. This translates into CASSLAGNNEQFF. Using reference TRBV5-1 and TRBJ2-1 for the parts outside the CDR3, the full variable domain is KAGVTQTPRYLIKTRGQQVTLSCSPISGHRSVSWYQQTPGQGLQFLFEYFSETQRNKGNFPGRFSGRQFSNSRSEMNVSTLELGDSALYLCASSLAGNNEQFFGPGTRLTVL.

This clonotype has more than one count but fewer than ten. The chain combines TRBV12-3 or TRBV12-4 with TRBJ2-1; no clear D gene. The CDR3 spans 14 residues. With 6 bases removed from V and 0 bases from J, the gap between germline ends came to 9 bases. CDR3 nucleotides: TGTGCCAGCAGCGGGCCTAGCTCCTACAATGAGCAGTTCTTC. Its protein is CASSGPSSYNEQFF.

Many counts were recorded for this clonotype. The CDR3 nucleotides read TGTGCCACCAGTGACGGACTTCGCTTCGAGCAGTACTTC. It yields the protein CATSDGLRFEQYF. This sequence joins TRBV24-1 and TRBJ2-7; a possible D gene is TRBD2 (5 bases). The CDR3 has 13 residues. Germline CDR1 and CDR2: KGHDR and SFDVKD. Trimming pared 4 bases from V and 6 bases from J, leaving 12 bases between.

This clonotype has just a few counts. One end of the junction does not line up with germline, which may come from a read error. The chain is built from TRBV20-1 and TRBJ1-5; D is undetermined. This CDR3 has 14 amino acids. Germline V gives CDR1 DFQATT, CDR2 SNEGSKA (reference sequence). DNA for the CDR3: TGCAGTGCTAGGGGCCAAGATAGCAATCAGCCCCAGAATTTT. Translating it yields CSARGQDSNQPQNF.

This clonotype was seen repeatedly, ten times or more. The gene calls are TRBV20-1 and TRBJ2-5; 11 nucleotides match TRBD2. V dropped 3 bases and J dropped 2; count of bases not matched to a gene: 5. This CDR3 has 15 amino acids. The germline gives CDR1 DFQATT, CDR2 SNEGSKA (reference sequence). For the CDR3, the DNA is TGCAGTGCTAGTGGGACTAGCGGATCTCAAGAGACCCAGTACTTC. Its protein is CSASGTSGSQETQYF.

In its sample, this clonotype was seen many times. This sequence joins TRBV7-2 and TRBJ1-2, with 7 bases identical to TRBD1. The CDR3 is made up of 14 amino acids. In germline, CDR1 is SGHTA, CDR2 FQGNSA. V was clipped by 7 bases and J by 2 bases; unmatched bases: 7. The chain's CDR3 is CASTPDRLNYGYTF. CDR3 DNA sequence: TGTGCCAGCACACCGGACAGGTTAAACTATGGCTACACCTTC.

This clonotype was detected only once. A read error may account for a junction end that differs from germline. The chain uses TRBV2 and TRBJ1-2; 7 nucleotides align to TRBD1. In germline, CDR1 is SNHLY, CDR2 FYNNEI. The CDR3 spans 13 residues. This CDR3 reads CTSPDRVFFGYTF. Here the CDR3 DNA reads TGTACCAGTCCCGACAGGGTGTTTTTTGGCTACACCTTC.

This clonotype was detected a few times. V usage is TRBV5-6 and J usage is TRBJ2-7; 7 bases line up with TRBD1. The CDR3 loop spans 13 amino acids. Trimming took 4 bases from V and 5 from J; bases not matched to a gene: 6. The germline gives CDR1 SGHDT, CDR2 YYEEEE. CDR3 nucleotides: TGTGCCAGCAGCCGACAGGGTTTCGACGAGCAGTACTTC. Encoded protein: CASSRQGFDEQYF.

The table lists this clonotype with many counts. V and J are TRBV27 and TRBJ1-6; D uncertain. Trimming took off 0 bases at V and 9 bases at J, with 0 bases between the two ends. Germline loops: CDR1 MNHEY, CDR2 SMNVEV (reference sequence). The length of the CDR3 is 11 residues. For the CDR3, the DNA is TGTGCCAGCAGTTTATCTTCACCCCTCCACTTT. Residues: CASSLSSPLHF.

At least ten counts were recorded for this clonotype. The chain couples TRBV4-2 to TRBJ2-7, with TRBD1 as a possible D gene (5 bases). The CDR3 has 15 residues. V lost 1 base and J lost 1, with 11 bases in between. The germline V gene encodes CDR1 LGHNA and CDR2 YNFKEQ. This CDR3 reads CASSQVETASYEQYF. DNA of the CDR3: TGTGCCAGCAGCCAAGTCGAGACAGCGTCCTACGAGCAGTACTTC.

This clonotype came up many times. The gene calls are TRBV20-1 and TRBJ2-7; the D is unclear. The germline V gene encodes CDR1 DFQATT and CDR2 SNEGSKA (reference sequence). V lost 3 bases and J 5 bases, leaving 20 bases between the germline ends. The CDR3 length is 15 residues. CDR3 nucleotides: TGCAGTGCTAGTGGTAGTTCGTCGCGTATACACGAGCAGTACTTC. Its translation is CSASGSSSRIHEQYF.

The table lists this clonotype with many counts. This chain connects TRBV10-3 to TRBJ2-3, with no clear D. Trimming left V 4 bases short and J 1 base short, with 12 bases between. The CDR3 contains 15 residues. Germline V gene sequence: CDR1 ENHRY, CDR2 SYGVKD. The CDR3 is CAISAPDTRTDTQYF. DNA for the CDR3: TGTGCCATCAGTGCGCCGGATACTCGCACAGATACGCAGTATTTT.

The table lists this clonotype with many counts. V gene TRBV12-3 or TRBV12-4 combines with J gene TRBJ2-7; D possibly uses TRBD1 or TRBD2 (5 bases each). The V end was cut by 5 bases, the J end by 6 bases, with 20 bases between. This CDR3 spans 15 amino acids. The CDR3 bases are TGTGCCAGCAGTAGCCGGGACCCCGTGGGGTTCGAGCAGTACTTC. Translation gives CASSSRDPVGFEQYF.

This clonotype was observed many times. CDR3 nucleotides: TGTGCCAGCAGCCCAAGGACTAGCGAGTACGAGCAGTACTTC. It is translated as CASSPRTSEYEQYF. The rearrangement uses TRBV5-5 and TRBJ2-7, with TRBD2 matching over 9 bases. The junction had 6 bases not matched to a gene; V was cut back by 4 bases and J by 4 bases. In germline, CDR1 is SGHKS, CDR2 YYEKEE (reference sequence). The CDR3 extends over 14 amino acids.

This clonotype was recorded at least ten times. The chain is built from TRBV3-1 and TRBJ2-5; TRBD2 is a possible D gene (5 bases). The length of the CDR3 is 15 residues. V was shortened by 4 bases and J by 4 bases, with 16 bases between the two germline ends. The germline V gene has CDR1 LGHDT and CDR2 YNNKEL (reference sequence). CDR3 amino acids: CASSPPLSGAETQYF. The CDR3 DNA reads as TGTGCCAGCAGCCCTCCCCTCAGCGGAGCAGAGACCCAGTACTTC.

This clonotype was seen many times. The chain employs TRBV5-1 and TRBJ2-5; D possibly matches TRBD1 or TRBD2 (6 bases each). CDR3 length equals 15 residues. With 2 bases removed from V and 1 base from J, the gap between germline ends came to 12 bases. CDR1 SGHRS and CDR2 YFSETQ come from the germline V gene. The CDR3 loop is CASSFEGGPQETQYF. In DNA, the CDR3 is TGCGCCAGCAGCTTTGAGGGGGGTCCCCAAGAGACCCAGTACTTC.

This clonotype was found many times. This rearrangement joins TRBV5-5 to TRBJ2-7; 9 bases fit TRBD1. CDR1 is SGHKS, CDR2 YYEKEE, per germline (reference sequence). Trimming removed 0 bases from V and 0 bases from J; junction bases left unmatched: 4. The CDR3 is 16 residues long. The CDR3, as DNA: TGTGCCAGCAGCTTGGCGGGACAGGGTACCTCCTACGAGCAGTACTTC. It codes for CASSLAGQGTSYEQYF.

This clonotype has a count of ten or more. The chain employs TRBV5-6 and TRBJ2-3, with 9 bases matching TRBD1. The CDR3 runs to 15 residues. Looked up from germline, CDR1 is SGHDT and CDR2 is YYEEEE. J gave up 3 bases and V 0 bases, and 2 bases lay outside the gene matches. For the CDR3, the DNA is TGTGCCAGCAGCTTGGGGACAGGGGATACAGATACGCAGTATTTT. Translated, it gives CASSLGTGDTDTQYF.